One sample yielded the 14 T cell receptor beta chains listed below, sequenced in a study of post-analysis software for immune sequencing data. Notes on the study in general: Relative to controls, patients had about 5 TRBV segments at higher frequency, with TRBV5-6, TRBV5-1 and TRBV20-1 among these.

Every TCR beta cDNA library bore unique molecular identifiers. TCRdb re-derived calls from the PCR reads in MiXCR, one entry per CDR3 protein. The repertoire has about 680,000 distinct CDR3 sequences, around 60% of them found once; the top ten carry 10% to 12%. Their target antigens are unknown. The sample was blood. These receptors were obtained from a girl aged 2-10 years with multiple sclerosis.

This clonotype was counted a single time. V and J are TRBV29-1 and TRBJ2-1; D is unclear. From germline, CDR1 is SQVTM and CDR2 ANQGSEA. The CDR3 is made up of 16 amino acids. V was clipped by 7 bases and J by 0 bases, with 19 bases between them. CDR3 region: CSAAPAPGVSYNEQFF. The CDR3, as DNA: TGCAGCGCGGCCCCAGCACCGGGCGTCTCCTACAATGAGCAGTTCTTC.

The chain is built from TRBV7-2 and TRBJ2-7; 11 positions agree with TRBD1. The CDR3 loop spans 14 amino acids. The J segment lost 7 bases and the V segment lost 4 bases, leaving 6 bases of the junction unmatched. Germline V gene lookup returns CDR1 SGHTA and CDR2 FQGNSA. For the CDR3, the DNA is TGTGCCAGCAGCTCGCGGACAGGGGGCGAAGAGCAGTACTTC. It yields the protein CASSSRTGGEEQYF.

CDR3 DNA sequence: TGTGCCACCAGTGAGGGACAGGGCTACGAGCAGTACTTC. Amino acid sequence: CATSEGQGYEQYF. The gene calls are TRBV24-1 and TRBJ2-7; TRBD1 matches 9 bases. The CDR3 is 13 residues long. Per the germline V gene, CDR1 is KGHDR and CDR2 is SFDVKD. V dropped 4 bases and J dropped 3; count of bases not matched to a gene: 0.

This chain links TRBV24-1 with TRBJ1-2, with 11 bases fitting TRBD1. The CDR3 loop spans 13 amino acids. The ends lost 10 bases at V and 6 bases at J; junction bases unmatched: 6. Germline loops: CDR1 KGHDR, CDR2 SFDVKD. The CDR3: CATAGTGGHGYTF. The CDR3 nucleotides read TGTGCCACTGCCGGGACAGGGGGGCATGGCTACACCTTC.

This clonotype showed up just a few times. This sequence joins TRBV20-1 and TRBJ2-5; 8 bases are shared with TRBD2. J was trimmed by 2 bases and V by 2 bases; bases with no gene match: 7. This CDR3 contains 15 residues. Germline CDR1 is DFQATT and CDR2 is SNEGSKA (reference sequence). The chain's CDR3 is CSARRLAGVQETQYF. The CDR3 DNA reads TGCAGTGCTAGACGGCTAGCGGGTGTTCAAGAGACCCAGTACTTC.

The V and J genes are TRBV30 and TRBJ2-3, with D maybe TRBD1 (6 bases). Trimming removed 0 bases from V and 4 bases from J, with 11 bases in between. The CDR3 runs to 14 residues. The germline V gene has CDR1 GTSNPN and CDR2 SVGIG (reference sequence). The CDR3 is CAWSVQTGPDTQYF. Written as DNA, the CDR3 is TGTGCCTGGAGTGTACAGACAGGCCCAGATACGCAGTATTTT.

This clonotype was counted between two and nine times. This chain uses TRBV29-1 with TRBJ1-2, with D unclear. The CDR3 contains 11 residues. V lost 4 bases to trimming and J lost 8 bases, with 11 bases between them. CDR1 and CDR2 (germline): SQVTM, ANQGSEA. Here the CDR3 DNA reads TGCAGCGTTGGTGGGGAATCGGGCTACACCTTC. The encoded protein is CSVGGESGYTF.

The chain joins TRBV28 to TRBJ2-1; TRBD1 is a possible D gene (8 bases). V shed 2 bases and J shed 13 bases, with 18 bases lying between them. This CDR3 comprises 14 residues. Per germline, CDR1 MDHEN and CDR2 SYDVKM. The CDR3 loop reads CASSLRTGRETQFF. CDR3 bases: TGTGCCAGCAGTTTAAGGACAGGGCGGGAGACCCAGTTCTTC.

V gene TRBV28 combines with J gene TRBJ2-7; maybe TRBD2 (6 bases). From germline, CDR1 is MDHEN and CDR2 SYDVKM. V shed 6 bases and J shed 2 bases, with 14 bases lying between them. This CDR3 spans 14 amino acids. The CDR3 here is CASRLRGEPYEQYF. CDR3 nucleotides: TGTGCCAGCAGGCTCCGCGGGGAACCCTACGAGCAGTACTTC.

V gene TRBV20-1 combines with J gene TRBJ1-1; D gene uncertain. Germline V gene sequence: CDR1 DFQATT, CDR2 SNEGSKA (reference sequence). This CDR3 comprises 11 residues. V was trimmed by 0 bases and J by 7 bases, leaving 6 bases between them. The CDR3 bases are TGCAGTGCTAGAGATGTTAATGAAGCTTTCTTT. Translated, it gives CSARDVNEAFF.

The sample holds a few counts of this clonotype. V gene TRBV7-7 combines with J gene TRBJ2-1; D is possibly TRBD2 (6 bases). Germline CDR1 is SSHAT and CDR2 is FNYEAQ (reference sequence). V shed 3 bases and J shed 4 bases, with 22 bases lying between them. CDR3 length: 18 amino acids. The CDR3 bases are TGTGCCAGCAGCTTGAGGGGAGGCCTTACCCTGGAATACAATGAGCAGTTCTTC. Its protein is CASSLRGGLTLEYNEQFF.

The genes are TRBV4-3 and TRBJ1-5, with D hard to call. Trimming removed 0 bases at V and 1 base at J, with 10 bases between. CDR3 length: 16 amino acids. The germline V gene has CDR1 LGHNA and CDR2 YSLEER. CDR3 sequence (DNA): TGCGCCAGCAGCCAAGATCTGGGGATGAGCAATCAGCCCCAGCATTTT. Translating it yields CASSQDLGMSNQPQHF.

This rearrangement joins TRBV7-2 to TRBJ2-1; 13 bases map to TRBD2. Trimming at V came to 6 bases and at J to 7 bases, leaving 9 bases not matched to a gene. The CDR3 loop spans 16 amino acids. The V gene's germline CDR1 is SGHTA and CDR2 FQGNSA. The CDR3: CASSPHRLAGGNEQFF. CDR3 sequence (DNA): TGTGCCAGCAGTCCTCATCGACTAGCGGGAGGAAATGAGCAGTTCTTC. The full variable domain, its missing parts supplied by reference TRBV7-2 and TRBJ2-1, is GAGVSQSPSNKVTEKGKDVELRCDPISGHTALYWYRQSLGQGLEFLIYFQGNSAPDKSGLPSDRFSAERTGGSVSTLTIQRTQQEDSAVYLCASSPHRLAGGNEQFFGPGTRLTVL.

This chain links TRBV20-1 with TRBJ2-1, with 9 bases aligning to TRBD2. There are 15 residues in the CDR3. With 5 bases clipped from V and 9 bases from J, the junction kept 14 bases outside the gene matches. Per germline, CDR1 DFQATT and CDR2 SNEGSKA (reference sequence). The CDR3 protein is CSAALGRGGRFEQFF. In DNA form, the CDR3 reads TGCAGTGCTGCCTTGGGGCGGGGGGGCCGGTTTGAGCAGTTCTTC.